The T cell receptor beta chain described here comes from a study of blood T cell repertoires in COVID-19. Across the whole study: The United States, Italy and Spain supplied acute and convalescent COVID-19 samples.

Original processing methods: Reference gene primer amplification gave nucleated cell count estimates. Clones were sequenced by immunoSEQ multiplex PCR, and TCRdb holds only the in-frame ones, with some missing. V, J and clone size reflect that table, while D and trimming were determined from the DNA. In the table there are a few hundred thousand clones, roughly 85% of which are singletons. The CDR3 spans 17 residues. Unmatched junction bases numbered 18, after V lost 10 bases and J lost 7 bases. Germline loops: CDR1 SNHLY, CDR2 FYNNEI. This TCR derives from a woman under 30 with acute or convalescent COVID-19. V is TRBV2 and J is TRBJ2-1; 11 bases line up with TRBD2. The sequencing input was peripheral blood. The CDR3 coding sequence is TGTGCCAACCTTTTGGCGCCTCTAGCGGGGGGTTCGAATGAGCAGTTCTTC. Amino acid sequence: CANLLAPLAGGSNEQFF.